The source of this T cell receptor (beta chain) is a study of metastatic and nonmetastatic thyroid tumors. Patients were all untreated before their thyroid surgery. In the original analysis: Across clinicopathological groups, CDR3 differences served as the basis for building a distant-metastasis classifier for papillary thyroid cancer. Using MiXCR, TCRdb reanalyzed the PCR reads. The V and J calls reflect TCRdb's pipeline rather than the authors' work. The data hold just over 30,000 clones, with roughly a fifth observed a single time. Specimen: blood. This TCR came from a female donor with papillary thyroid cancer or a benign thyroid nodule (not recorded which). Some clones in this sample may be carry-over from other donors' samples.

The CDR3 coding sequence is TGTGCCAGCAGTTCGGGGTATGAGACCCAGTACTTC. It yields the protein CASSSGYETQYF. This sequence joins TRBV6-2 or TRBV6-3 and TRBJ2-5, with D perhaps matching TRBD2 (5 bases). V lost 4 bases to trimming and J lost 5 bases, with 8 bases between them. Germline CDR1 reads MNHEY; CDR2 reads SVGEGT. The CDR3 totals 12 residues.